This T cell receptor beta chain was captured in a study of cytomegalovirus exposure and HLA in healthy donors. With 60 Vbeta and 13 Jbeta primers, the PCR was carried out. The data were produced by immunoSEQ multiplex PCR, yet TCRdb's version contains in-frame clones alone and is incomplete. Here the sample spans about 70,000 clones, just under 70% being singletons. The CDR3 has 17 amino acids. CDR1 and CDR2 (germline): MDHEN, SYDVKM. Trimming took 3 bases from V and 2 from J; bases not matched to a gene: 12. A remark on this clone: Its antigen is not identified.

Notes on the study in general: The majority of TCR sequences were rare, yet some public TCRs appeared in many donors.

This rearrangement joins TRBV28 to TRBJ2-7, with 8 bases aligning to TRBD2. The sequencing input was PBMCs. This TCR came from a woman in her twenties or thirties in good health and CMV-seronegative. CDR3 residues: CASSFSGAAGDPYEQYF. The CDR3 nucleotides read TGTGCCAGCAGTTTCTCGGGGGCAGCGGGGGATCCCTACGAGCAGTACTTC.